Listed below are T cell receptor beta chains from one sample, sequenced in a study of cytomegalovirus exposure and HLA in healthy donors. Sequencing was performed with immunoSEQ multiplex PCR; in TCRdb, only in-frame clones are kept and a portion is missing. The sample carries 220,000 or so clones, approximately 88% recorded once. Sample: PBMCs. Every receptor here comes from a woman in her thirties in good health and CMV-seropositive. CDR3s include the opening cysteine and the closing phenylalanine or tryptophan. A D gene is named only where the DNA matches it firmly. Clone size is not always given. Where it is, it says once, few, many or a class for expanded clones.

v_gene: TRBV29-1; abundance: NA; j_gene: TRBJ2-5; d_gene: NA; CDR3aa: CSVEATSSGETQYF; CDR3nt: TGCAGCGTTGAAGCAACCAGTAGTGGTGAGACCCAGTACTTC
v_gene: TRBV19; abundance: NA; j_gene: TRBJ2-1; d_gene: TRBD2; CDR3aa: CASSSSGSSYNEQFF; CDR3nt: TGTGCCAGTAGTTCGAGCGGGAGCTCCTACAATGAGCAGTTCTTC
v_gene: TRBV5-4; abundance: NA; j_gene: TRBJ2-5; d_gene: NA; CDR3aa: CASSLGVLGQETQYF; CDR3nt: TGTGCCAGCAGCTTAGGGGTTTTGGGACAAGAGACCCAGTACTTC
v_gene: TRBV4-1; abundance: NA; j_gene: TRBJ1-2; d_gene: NA; CDR3aa: CASSPSSNYGYTF; CDR3nt: TGCGCCAGCAGCCCCTCCTCTAACTATGGCTACACCTTC
v_gene: TRBV6-1; abundance: few; j_gene: TRBJ1-2; d_gene: NA; CDR3aa: CASRLGVFYGYTF; CDR3nt: TGTGCCAGCAGGTTAGGGGTCTTCTATGGCTACACCTTC
v_gene: TRBV10-3; abundance: NA; j_gene: TRBJ2-7; d_gene: TRBD1; CDR3aa: CAISEGTEVYEQYF; CDR3nt: TGTGCCATCAGTGAAGGGACAGAAGTCTACGAGCAGTACTTC
v_gene: TRBV11-3; abundance: NA; j_gene: TRBJ2-7; d_gene: NA; CDR3aa: CASSSRAASTYEQYF; CDR3nt: TGTGCCAGCAGCTCACGAGCGGCCAGTACCTACGAGCAGTACTTC
v_gene: TRBV2; abundance: NA; j_gene: TRBJ2-3; d_gene: TRBD2; CDR3aa: CASLLKGLAGLTDTQYF; CDR3nt: TGTGCCAGCCTTTTAAAGGGACTAGCGGGCCTCACAGATACGCAGTATTTT
v_gene: TRBV27; abundance: few; j_gene: TRBJ1-1; d_gene: TRBD1; CDR3aa: CASRKTGTEAFF; CDR3nt: TGTGCCAGCAGAAAGACAGGGACTGAAGCTTTCTTT
v_gene: TRBV5-1; abundance: NA; j_gene: TRBJ2-4; d_gene: TRBD1; CDR3aa: CASRRTGENIQYF; CDR3nt: TGCGCCAGCCGAAGGACAGGGGAAAACATTCAGTACTTC
v_gene: TRBV7-3; abundance: NA; j_gene: TRBJ2-1; d_gene: TRBD1; CDR3aa: CASSFGTVKTEQFF; CDR3nt: TGTGCCAGCAGCTTCGGGACAGTGAAGACTGAGCAGTTCTTC
v_gene: TRBV30; abundance: few; j_gene: TRBJ2-5; d_gene: TRBD1; CDR3aa: CAWRDRTGRQETQYF; CDR3nt: TGTGCCTGGAGGGATCGGACAGGGAGGCAAGAGACCCAGTACTTC
v_gene: TRBV30; abundance: NA; j_gene: TRBJ1-2; d_gene: NA; CDR3aa: CAWSELGHLYGYTF; CDR3nt: TGTGCCTGGAGTGAACTGGGACACCTCTATGGCTACACCTTC
v_gene: TRBV6-5; abundance: NA; j_gene: TRBJ2-7; d_gene: NA; CDR3aa: CASGDYEQYF; CDR3nt: TGTGCCAGCGGGGACTACGAGCAGTACTTC
v_gene: TRBV25-1; abundance: NA; j_gene: TRBJ2-5; d_gene: TRBD1; CDR3aa: CASSEHGTVVGTQYF; CDR3nt: TGTGCCAGCAGTGAACACGGGACAGTGGTGGGGACCCAGTACTTC
v_gene: TRBV10-3; abundance: NA; j_gene: TRBJ1-2; d_gene: NA; CDR3aa: CAISESRAVPTYGYTF; CDR3nt: TGTGCCATCAGTGAGTCGAGGGCTGTCCCAACCTATGGCTACACCTTC
v_gene: TRBV29-1; abundance: NA; j_gene: TRBJ2-6; d_gene: NA; CDR3aa: CSGKVAGANVLTF; CDR3nt: TGCAGCGGGAAGGTTGCTGGGGCCAACGTCCTGACTTTC
v_gene: TRBV6-5; abundance: NA; j_gene: TRBJ1-1; d_gene: NA; CDR3aa: CASRSGLGEAFF; CDR3nt: TGTGCCAGCAGATCAGGGCTGGGTGAAGCTTTCTTT
v_gene: TRBV27; abundance: NA; j_gene: TRBJ2-1; d_gene: TRBD2; CDR3aa: CASSPSGRAANEQFF; CDR3nt: TGTGCCAGCAGCCCTAGCGGGAGGGCCGCCAATGAGCAGTTCTTC
v_gene: TRBV27; abundance: NA; j_gene: TRBJ2-7; d_gene: NA; CDR3aa: CASSLAGVYEQYF; CDR3nt: TGTGCCAGCAGTTTGGCCGGGGTTTACGAGCAGTACTTC
v_gene: TRBV18; abundance: NA; j_gene: TRBJ2-3; d_gene: NA; CDR3aa: CASSPPRATDTQYF; CDR3nt: TGTGCCAGCTCACCACCGAGGGCAACAGATACGCAGTATTTT
v_gene: TRBV19; abundance: few; j_gene: TRBJ2-7; d_gene: TRBD1; CDR3aa: CASSSRDRVSFQYF; CDR3nt: TGTGCCAGTAGTAGCCGGGACAGGGTCTCCTTCCAGTACTTC
v_gene: TRBV10-3; abundance: NA; j_gene: TRBJ2-1; d_gene: TRBD2; CDR3aa: CAISLISSGSAYNEQFF; CDR3nt: TGTGCCATCAGCCTTATTTCCAGCGGGAGCGCCTACAATGAGCAGTTCTTC
v_gene: TRBV10-3; abundance: once; j_gene: TRBJ1-1; d_gene: NA; CDR3aa: CAISGNATRNTEAFF; CDR3nt: TGTGCCATCAGTGGGAACGCCACGCGGAACACTGAAGCTTTCTTT
v_gene: TRBV19; abundance: NA; j_gene: TRBJ2-7; d_gene: NA; CDR3aa: CASSGASSSYEQYF; CDR3nt: TGTGCCAGTAGTGGGGCTAGCAGCTCCTACGAGCAGTACTTC
v_gene: TRBV27; abundance: few; j_gene: TRBJ1-5; d_gene: NA; CDR3aa: CASSQGASNQPQHF; CDR3nt: TGTGCCAGCAGCCAAGGGGCCAGCAATCAGCCCCAGCATTTT
v_gene: TRBV7-8; abundance: once; j_gene: TRBJ2-2; d_gene: TRBD2; CDR3aa: CASSLVLAGNTGELFF; CDR3nt: TGTGCCAGCAGCTTAGTCCTAGCGGGGAATACCGGGGAGCTGTTTTTT
v_gene: TRBV30; abundance: NA; j_gene: TRBJ1-1; d_gene: NA; CDR3aa: CAWTKGVNTEAFF; CDR3nt: TGTGCCTGGACCAAGGGAGTGAACACTGAAGCTTTCTTT
v_gene: TRBV7-2; abundance: once; j_gene: TRBJ2-1; d_gene: NA; CDR3aa: CASSPSYYSYNEQFF; CDR3nt: TGTGCCAGCAGCCCCTCCTACTACTCCTACAATGAGCAGTTCTTC
v_gene: TRBV5-1; abundance: NA; j_gene: TRBJ1-1; d_gene: NA; CDR3aa: CASSLGGEWTEAFF; CDR3nt: TGCGCCAGCAGCCTCGGTGGGGAATGGACTGAAGCTTTCTTT
v_gene: TRBV28; abundance: NA; j_gene: TRBJ2-4; d_gene: TRBD1; CDR3aa: CASEGQGRDIQYF; CDR3nt: TGTGCCAGTGAAGGACAGGGGCGTGACATTCAGTACTTC
v_gene: TRBV19; abundance: NA; j_gene: TRBJ2-7; d_gene: TRBD2; CDR3aa: CASKGLAGAGYEQYF; CDR3nt: TGTGCCAGTAAAGGGCTAGCGGGAGCAGGTTACGAGCAGTACTTC
v_gene: TRBV9; abundance: NA; j_gene: TRBJ1-3; d_gene: TRBD1; CDR3aa: CASSARQGPGNTIYF; CDR3nt: TGTGCCAGCAGCGCCAGACAGGGGCCGGGAAACACCATATATTTT
v_gene: TRBV5-4; abundance: NA; j_gene: TRBJ1-1; d_gene: TRBD1; CDR3aa: CVVKSGTGLRNTEAFF; CDR3nt: TGTGTCGTTAAGTCCGGGACAGGGCTTCGGAACACTGAAGCTTTCTTT
v_gene: TRBV27; abundance: NA; j_gene: TRBJ1-5; d_gene: NA; CDR3aa: CASSLSSREQQPQHF; CDR3nt: TGTGCCAGCAGTTTATCGTCCAGGGAACAACAGCCCCAGCATTTT
v_gene: TRBV27; abundance: NA; j_gene: TRBJ2-1; d_gene: NA; CDR3aa: CASSLNWDSGAHEQFF; CDR3nt: TGTGCCAGCAGTTTAAATTGGGACTCAGGGGCCCATGAGCAGTTCTTC
v_gene: TRBV2; abundance: NA; j_gene: TRBJ1-5; d_gene: TRBD1; CDR3aa: CASSPTGGNQPQHF; CDR3nt: TGTGCCAGCAGCCCCACAGGGGGCAATCAGCCCCAGCATTTT
v_gene: TRBV5-1; abundance: NA; j_gene: TRBJ2-2; d_gene: TRBD2; CDR3aa: CASSTSTSGNGELFF; CDR3nt: TGCGCCAGCAGCACCTCGACTAGCGGGAACGGGGAGCTGTTTTTT
v_gene: TRBV19; abundance: NA; j_gene: TRBJ1-2; d_gene: TRBD1; CDR3aa: CASREQGQSNYGYTF; CDR3nt: TGTGCCAGTAGGGAACAGGGGCAATCTAACTATGGCTACACCTTC
v_gene: TRBV5-5; abundance: NA; j_gene: TRBJ2-3; d_gene: NA; CDR3aa: CASSLVPTDTQYF; CDR3nt: TGTGCCAGCAGCTTGGTGCCGACAGATACGCAGTATTTT
v_gene: TRBV19; abundance: few; j_gene: TRBJ1-2; d_gene: NA; CDR3aa: CASSLGERNGYTF; CDR3nt: TGTGCCAGTAGCCTGGGTGAACGGAATGGCTACACCTTC
v_gene: TRBV6-5; abundance: NA; j_gene: TRBJ2-2; d_gene: NA; CDR3aa: CASSDDSRQELFF; CDR3nt: TGTGCCAGCAGTGACGACTCCCGACAGGAGCTGTTTTTT